The next 28 T cell receptor beta chains were all read from a single sample in a study of patients and donors after allogeneic stem cell transplantation. TCRdb itself ran the RT-PCR reads through MiXCR, one entry per CDR3 protein. Of about 100,000 distinct CDR3 sequences in the sample, 35% were seen once. The source material was blood, either unsorted or a sorted T cell fraction (not recorded which). Receptor source: a human donor who was either an allogeneic HSCT recipient or a stem cell or donor lymphocyte infusion donor (not recorded which). It is not recorded whose cells these are; they may come from a transplant donor.

This clonotype has more than one count but fewer than ten. V is TRBV5-1 and J is TRBJ1-6; 7 bases agree with TRBD1. With 0 bases clipped from V and 8 bases from J, the junction kept 8 bases outside the gene matches. Germline values: CDR1 SGHRS, CDR2 YFSETQ. The CDR3 is made up of 16 amino acids. This chain's CDR3 is CASSLAYRGKDSPLHF. The CDR3 DNA sequence: TGCGCCAGCAGCTTGGCCTACAGGGGAAAGGATTCACCCCTCCACTTT.

The chain couples TRBV12-3 or TRBV12-4 to TRBJ2-1, with 10 bases aligning to TRBD2. V dropped 4 bases and J dropped 6; count of bases not matched to a gene: 6. The CDR3 extends over 15 amino acids. CDR3 coding DNA: TGTGCCAGCAGTTCGTCCGGGACTAGCGCCAATGAGCAGTTCTTC. Amino acids: CASSSSGTSANEQFF.

This clonotype was seen only a few times. The V gene is TRBV15, the J gene TRBJ1-6; D is ambiguous. Trimming pared 0 bases from V and 10 bases from J, leaving 19 bases between. There are 17 residues in the CDR3. Germline CDR1 is LNHNV and CDR2 is YYDKDF (reference sequence). The CDR3 sequence is CATSRDRIGKGGSPLHF. CDR3 sequence (DNA): TGTGCCACCAGCAGAGATCGGATTGGGAAAGGAGGATCACCCCTCCACTTT. Complete variable domain (other parts from reference TRBV15 and TRBJ1-6): DAMVIQNPRYQVTQFGKPVTLSCSQTLNHNVMYWYQQKSSQAPKLLFHYYDKDFNNEADTPDNFQSRRPNTSFCFLDIRSPGLGDTAMYLCATSRDRIGKGGSPLHFGNGTRLTVT.

The V gene is TRBV12-3 or TRBV12-4, the J gene TRBJ1-2; no firm D call. This CDR3 spans 13 amino acids. Trimming cost V 6 bases and J 2 bases, with 10 bases left between them. In DNA form, the CDR3 reads TGTGCCAGCAGGCCCAGAGGGAACTATGGCTACACCTTC. The encoded protein is CASRPRGNYGYTF.

The rearrangement joins TRBV4-3 to TRBJ2-5; 7 nucleotides align to TRBD1. V lost 3 bases and J lost 2; bases outside the gene matches: 3. The length of the CDR3 is 14 residues. Germline CDR1 and CDR2: LGHNA and YSLEER. In nucleotides, the CDR3 is TGCGCCAGCAGCCATAGGACAGGACAAGAGACCCAGTACTTC. This codes for CASSHRTGQETQYF.

V usage is TRBV10-2 and J usage is TRBJ2-1; 11 bases map to TRBD2. The CDR3 consists of 15 residues. The V gene's germline CDR1 is WSHSY and CDR2 SAAADI. V lost 6 bases, J lost 0 bases, and 1 base stayed unmatched. This CDR3 is CASRGTSGSYNEQFF. For the CDR3, the DNA is TGCGCCAGCAGAGGGACTAGCGGCTCCTACAATGAGCAGTTCTTC.

The chain has TRBV25-1 and TRBJ2-5; D remains ambiguous. Per germline, CDR1 MGHDK and CDR2 SYGVNS. The CDR3 spans 13 residues. The germline V and J ends were trimmed by 6 bases and 4 bases, with 12 bases remaining between them. The CDR3 here is CASRPAPLETQYF. The CDR3 coding sequence is TGTGCCAGCAGGCCCGCCCCTTTAGAGACCCAGTACTTC.

DNA for the CDR3: TGTGCCAGCAGCTCCTGGACTAGTGGGGAGCAGTACTTC. It is translated as CASSSWTSGEQYF. The rearrangement uses TRBV3-1 and TRBJ2-7, with 7 bases lining up with TRBD2. Germline trimming cut 5 bases from V and 7 bases from J; bases unmatched to any gene: 8. The V gene's germline CDR1 is LGHDT and CDR2 YNNKEL (reference sequence). The CDR3 has 13 amino acids.

This rearrangement joins TRBV10-1 to TRBJ2-7; D unresolved. This CDR3 has 14 amino acids. Trimming removed 4 bases at V and 0 bases at J, with 10 bases between. The germline V gene encodes CDR1 WNHNN and CDR2 SYGVQD (reference sequence). This CDR3 reads CASSVSWNSYEQYF. CDR3 bases: TGCGCCAGCAGTGTGTCTTGGAACTCCTACGAGCAGTACTTC.

The chain is built from TRBV9 and TRBJ2-1; unclear D gene. The CDR3 covers 14 residues. Germline V gene lookup returns CDR1 SGDLS and CDR2 YYNGEE. V gave up 4 bases and J gave up 7 bases, with 15 bases separating them. The CDR3 reads CASSPLITENEQFF. Written as DNA, the CDR3 is TGTGCCAGCAGCCCCCTTATTACGGAGAATGAGCAGTTCTTC.

V and J are TRBV7-9 and TRBJ1-1, with D perhaps TRBD1 (5 bases). The CDR3 is made up of 15 amino acids. Trimming took off 4 bases at V and 3 bases at J, with 15 bases between the two ends. Per the germline V gene, CDR1 is SEHNR and CDR2 is FQNEAQ (reference sequence). The CDR3, as DNA: TGTGCCAGCAGCTCCTACAGGACCGGAGACACTGAAGCTTTCTTT. Residues: CASSSYRTGDTEAFF.

The sample holds a few counts of this clonotype. This chain uses TRBV7-2 with TRBJ1-1, with unresolved D. The V and J ends lost 2 bases and 1 base respectively, with 8 bases between them. CDR1 is SGHTA, CDR2 FQGNSA, per germline. The CDR3 covers 14 residues. Here the CDR3 DNA reads TGTGCCAGCAGCTTAACAACCACGAACACTGAAGCTTTCTTT. Protein sequence: CASSLTTTNTEAFF.

The chain couples TRBV5-1 to TRBJ1-5, with 8 bases lining up with TRBD1. V was clipped by 5 bases and J by 8 bases; unmatched bases: 3. The CDR3 sequence is 12 residues long. Germline values: CDR1 SGHRS, CDR2 YFSETQ. The CDR3 sequence is CASSLTGEPQHF. CDR3 DNA: TGCGCCAGCAGTTTGACAGGGGAGCCCCAGCATTTT.

This clonotype was seen repeatedly, ten times or more. The J gene is TRBJ1-2, the V gene TRBV5-1; D ambiguous. This CDR3 is 12 amino acids long. Trimming took 0 bases from V and 14 from J, leaving 14 bases between them. Per germline, CDR1 SGHRS and CDR2 YFSETQ. CDR3 sequence (DNA): TGCGCCAGCAGCTTGGATGGGGTTGTGTGGACCTTC. It translates to CASSLDGVVWTF.

The chain links TRBV27 to TRBJ2-7, with TRBD2 matching 13 bases. The CDR3 covers 17 residues. Per germline, CDR1 MNHEY and CDR2 SMNVEV (reference sequence). Trimming cost V 7 bases and J 3 bases; bases outside gene matches: 12. Written as DNA, the CDR3 is TGTGCCAGCAAACTTACCGGGACTAGCGGGATCCTCTACGAGCAGTACTTC. This translates into CASKLTGTSGILYEQYF.

The chain joins TRBV7-9 to TRBJ2-1; 13 positions match TRBD2. The CDR3 length is 16 residues. Germline lookup yields CDR1 SEHNR and CDR2 FQNEAQ (reference sequence). V gave up 3 bases and J gave up 9 bases; unmatched junction bases: 8. As DNA, the CDR3 is TGTGCCAGCAGCTTTACCCGAGGACTAGCGGGAGTTGAGCAGTTCTTC. Amino acid sequence: CASSFTRGLAGVEQFF.

This clonotype was seen once. The gene calls are TRBV7-6 and TRBJ2-1; 9 bases are a match to TRBD2. Germline lookup yields CDR1 SGHVS and CDR2 FNYEAQ. The junction had 4 bases not matched to a gene; V was cut back by 1 base and J by 3 bases. This CDR3 contains 16 residues. The CDR3 protein is CASSLVGTSFYNEQFF. The CDR3 coding sequence is TGTGCCAGCAGCTTAGTGGGGACTAGCTTCTACAATGAGCAGTTCTTC.

The chain uses TRBV29-1 and TRBJ2-3; D is unclear. Trimming removed 5 bases at V and 2 bases at J, with 14 bases between. Germline CDR1 SQVTM, CDR2 ANQGSEA. This CDR3 is built from 14 residues. This CDR3 reads CSVLRPGHTDTQYF. The CDR3 bases are TGCAGCGTTCTCAGGCCAGGCCACACAGATACGCAGTATTTT.

The V gene is TRBV9, the J gene TRBJ2-7, with D perhaps matching TRBD1 (6 bases). The germline V and J ends were trimmed by 4 bases and 6 bases, with 14 bases remaining between them. This CDR3 has 13 residues. Germline lookup yields CDR1 SGDLS and CDR2 YYNGEE. The CDR3: CASSFTGTGEQYF. CDR3 in DNA: TGTGCCAGCAGCTTCACAGGGACCGGCGAGCAGTACTTC.

In this sample, this clonotype turned up a few times. The chain employs TRBV28 and TRBJ1-2, with D unresolved. The CDR3 extends over 13 amino acids. V lost 5 bases and J lost 4, with 11 bases in between. Germline CDR1 and CDR2: MDHEN and SYDVKM. The CDR3 region is CASSLSQVYGYTF. CDR3 coding DNA: TGTGCCAGCAGTCTTAGTCAAGTCTATGGCTACACCTTC.

The V and J genes are TRBV5-5 and TRBJ2-5; D gene unclear. The V end was cut by 3 bases, the J end by 2 bases, with 17 bases between. Germline CDR1 and CDR2: SGHKS and YYEKEE (reference sequence). The CDR3 spans 16 residues. The CDR3 sequence: CASSWGLRYFQETQYF. CDR3 nucleotides: TGTGCCAGCAGCTGGGGTCTGAGGTATTTTCAAGAGACCCAGTACTTC. The complete variable domain, with remaining parts taken from reference TRBV5-5 and TRBJ2-5, reads DAGVTQSPTHLIKTRGQQVTLRCSPISGHKSVSWYQQVLGQGPQFIFQYYEKEERGRGNFPDRFSARQFPNYSSELNVNALLLGDSALYLCASSWGLRYFQETQYFGPGTRLLVL.

V usage is TRBV5-8 and J usage is TRBJ2-5, with TRBD2 matching over 11 bases. V trimming: 0 bases; J trimming: 5 bases; junction bases outside the gene matches: 9. The CDR3 sequence is 17 residues long. Germline V CDR1 and CDR2: SGHTS, YDEGEE. CDR3 residues: CASSLAVLAGGRETQYF. DNA for the CDR3: TGTGCCAGCAGCTTGGCGGTTCTAGCGGGAGGAAGGGAGACCCAGTACTTC.

This clonotype was observed a handful of times. The CDR3 bases are TGTGCCAGCTCAAACGCCCAAGAGACCCAGTACTTC. It codes for CASSNAQETQYF. This chain joins TRBV18 and TRBJ2-5; D gene unclear. The CDR3 spans 12 residues. V lost 5 bases to trimming and J lost 1 base, with 5 bases between them. Germline assignment: CDR1 KGHSH and CDR2 LQKENI.

The chain recombines TRBV29-1 with TRBJ2-2; tentatively, D is TRBD2 (5 bases). Trimming pared 1 base from V and 5 bases from J, leaving 8 bases between. The germline V gene encodes CDR1 SQVTM and CDR2 ANQGSEA. The CDR3 has 13 amino acids. CDR3 in DNA: TGCAGCGTTGAAGGCGAGGGTACCGGGGAGCTGTTTTTT. Protein product: CSVEGEGTGELFF.

The chain recombines TRBV7-2 with TRBJ1-4, with D unclear. The germline gives CDR1 SGHTA, CDR2 FQGNSA. The V and J ends lost 5 bases and 11 bases respectively, with 15 bases between them. The CDR3 is 13 amino acids. In DNA, the CDR3 is TGTGCCAGCAGCCAAGGTCCGGGAGGGAAACTGTTTTTT. This encodes CASSQGPGGKLFF.

The chain joins TRBV12-3 or TRBV12-4 to TRBJ2-3; 7 bases are shared with TRBD1. V was pared by 5 bases and J by 3 bases, with 5 bases of the junction left unmatched. The CDR3 consists of 14 residues. The CDR3 reads CASSSDRVTDTQYF. CDR3 sequence (DNA): TGTGCCAGCAGTAGTGACAGGGTAACAGATACGCAGTATTTT.

With regard to this clonotype: With a much larger clone just one base away, this may be a read error. The CDR3 DNA sequence: TGCGCCAGCAGCCTCCGTGGATCAACTAATGAAAAACTGTTTTTT. The encoded protein is CASSLRGSTNEKLFF. The chain couples TRBV5-1 to TRBJ1-4; no firm D call. The CDR3 consists of 15 residues. Germline V CDR1 and CDR2: SGHRS, YFSETQ. V dropped 4 bases and J dropped 0 bases, with 10 bases sitting between them.

The chain links TRBV7-8 to TRBJ1-5; unclear D gene. Germline-derived CDR1 and CDR2 are SGHVS and FQNEAQ. V lost 1 base and J 5 bases, leaving 12 bases between the germline ends. The CDR3 is 15 residues long. The CDR3 coding sequence is TGTGCCAGCAGCTTAGTAGGGTCAGTATATCAGCCCCAGCATTTT. Translation: CASSLVGSVYQPQHF.